This is a list of T cell receptor beta chains from one sample in a study of T cell responses to AZD1222 COVID-19 vaccine. Profiled with immunoSEQ multiplex PCR; TCRdb holds only in-frame clones, not every one. The repertoire holds some 120,000 clones, with 84% as singletons. The source was peripheral blood, collected 28 days after the second AZD1222 dose. Receptor source: an adult who received the AZD1222 COVID-19 vaccine. The CDR3 runs from the conserved cysteine through the conserved F or W. A D gene is named only where the DNA matches it firmly. Some rows mark clone size as missing; the rest say once, few, many or name a class of expanded clone.

>TRBV7-2|.|.|TRBJ2-1
TGTGCCAGCAGCTTCGCGAGGGGGGGGAATGAGCAGTTCTTC
CASSFARGGNEQFF
>TRBV6-5|.|few|TRBJ2-7
TGTGCCAGCAGTTACTCATTGTCCGGGCCCGAGCAGTACTTC
CASSYSLSGPEQYF
>TRBV6-5|.|.|TRBJ1-6
TGTGCCAGCAGGGAGGGGACCCCCTATAATTCACCCCTCCACTTT
CASREGTPYNSPLHF
>TRBV6-2/TRBV6-3|TRBD1|.|TRBJ2-1
TGTGCCAGCAGTCAAATAGGGACAGGGTTGGACTACAATGAGCAGTTCTTC
CASSQIGTGLDYNEQFF
>TRBV2|TRBD1|.|TRBJ1-2
TGTGCCAGCAGTGGAAACAGGGGGGCTAACTATGGCTACACCTTC
CASSGNRGANYGYTF
>TRBV7-8|TRBD1|.|TRBJ2-7
TGTGCCAGCAGCAACAGGGGCTACGAGCAGTACTTC
CASSNRGYEQYF
>TRBV2|.|.|TRBJ2-6
TGTGCCAGTAACCGGGCCCCCCCCCACGTCCTGACTTTC
CASNRAPPHVLTF
>TRBV6-2/TRBV6-3|TRBD2|few|TRBJ2-5
TGTGCCAGCAGTTACCCATCACGTGGGACTAGCGGGGCGTATTCGCGCGAGACCCAGTACTTC
CASSYPSRGTSGAYSRETQYF
>TRBV11-2|.|.|TRBJ2-6
TGTGCCAGCAGCCTAATGACAGCTGGGGCCAACGTCCTGACTTTC
CASSLMTAGANVLTF
>TRBV30|.|.|TRBJ2-7
TGTGCCGGGGAGAGGGACACCACCTACGAGCAGTACTTC
CAGERDTTYEQYF
>TRBV11-2|.|.|TRBJ1-4
TGTGCCAGCAGCTTAGGTCAGCATAATGAAAAACTGTTTTTT
CASSLGQHNEKLFF
>TRBV7-9|.|.|TRBJ1-5
TGTGCCAGCGGACGGGGAGGCAATCAGCCCCAGCATTTT
CASGRGGNQPQHF
>TRBV7-8|TRBD1|.|TRBJ1-3
TGTGCCAGCAGCTTGACAGGGAAGAACACCATATATTTT
CASSLTGKNTIYF
>TRBV21-1|.|once|TRBJ1-5
TGTGCCAGCCAAAATTGGGCCCAGCATTTT
CASQNWAQHF
>TRBV6-5|.|once|TRBJ1-5
TGTGCCAGCAATCGGGCCCGGGCGCTAAATCAGCCCCAGCATTTT
CASNRARALNQPQHF
>TRBV11-3|TRBD2|.|TRBJ2-7
TGTGCCAGCAGCTTAGGGAGCGGGGAGAGCTCCTACGAGCAGTACTTC
CASSLGSGESSYEQYF
>TRBV5-5|.|many|TRBJ1-2
TGTGCCAGCAGCTTTGGACAAACGTTGAACTATGGCTACACCTTC
CASSFGQTLNYGYTF
>TRBV28|.|.|TRBJ2-5
TGTGCCAGCGGGACCATTGAAGAGACCCAGTACTTC
CASGTIEETQYF
>TRBV28|.|.|TRBJ1-1
TGTGCGTGCTGGGGGGACACTGAAGCTTTCTTT
CACWGDTEAFF
>TRBV5-6|TRBD1|.|TRBJ1-1
TGTGCCAGCAGCTACTCCCCACAGGGGCGGATGGACACTGAAGCTTTCTTT
CASSYSPQGRMDTEAFF
>TRBV6-6|TRBD1|.|TRBJ1-2
TGTGCCAGCAGCTTCCGACAGGGGGTTTATGGCTACACCTTC
CASSFRQGVYGYTF
>TRBV4-1|.|once|TRBJ1-3
TGCGCCAGCAGCCAGCTACAGAACCCTGGAAACACCATATATTTT
CASSQLQNPGNTIYF
>TRBV4-2|TRBD1|.|TRBJ1-5
TGTGCCAGCAGCCAAGAGGGACAGTCGAATCAGCCCCAGCATTTT
CASSQEGQSNQPQHF
>TRBV19|.|.|TRBJ1-2
TGTGCCAGTAGTATGGGATGGCGGGACACAGAAACAGGCGGGTATGGCTACACCTTC
CASSMGWRDTETGGYGYTF
>TRBV6-5|TRBD2|.|TRBJ2-5
TGTGCCGGCACACTAGCGGGGGGGCTAGAGACCCAGTACTTC
CAGTLAGGLETQYF
>TRBV18|.|.|TRBJ2-1
TGTGCCAGCTCACCGGGCTATGAGCAGTTCTTC
CASSPGYEQFF
>TRBV6-2/TRBV6-3|.|.|TRBJ2-1
TGTGCCAGCAGCCGGGACACTTACAATGAGCAGTTCTTC
CASSRDTYNEQFF
>TRBV10-3|.|.|TRBJ2-5
TGTGCCATCGCTCGGGGGTTCGGAGAGACCCAGTACTTC
CAIARGFGETQYF
>TRBV7-3|.|.|TRBJ2-7
TGTGCCAGCAGCTCCGGGCCGGGATACGAGCAGTACTTC
CASSSGPGYEQYF
>TRBV7-7|TRBD2|few|TRBJ2-3
TGTGCTAGCAGCTCCACTAGCGGGGGCTCTGCTACGCAGTATTTT
CASSSTSGGSATQYF
>TRBV10-1|.|.|TRBJ2-2
TGCGCCAGCAGTGAGTCGGGACCACCCACCGGGGAGCTGTTTTTT
CASSESGPPTGELFF
>TRBV5-6|TRBD1|.|TRBJ2-4
TGTGCCACCCAGACAGGGGTCGGAGCCAAAAACATTCAGTACTTC
CATQTGVGAKNIQYF
>TRBV19|.|few|TRBJ1-1
TGTGCCAGTACGTGGGGGGGGCAAGACACTGAAGCTTTCTTT
CASTWGGQDTEAFF
>TRBV3-1/TRBV3-2|TRBD2|.|TRBJ2-1
TGTGCCAGCAGCAAGACTAGCGGGGGCCTCTTCTACAATGAGCAGTTCTTC
CASSKTSGGLFYNEQFF
>TRBV6-6|TRBD2|.|TRBJ2-7
TGTGCCAGCAGTACCCACGGGGGGGTGGGGGACGAGCAGTACTTC
CASSTHGGVGDEQYF
>TRBV12-3/TRBV12-4|.|.|TRBJ2-1
TGTGCCAGCAGACCACTACTACGGAATGAGCAGTTCTTC
CASRPLLRNEQFF
>TRBV27|.|once|TRBJ2-5
TGTGCCAGCAGCCCGACGGGGGTGACCCAGTACTTC
CASSPTGVTQYF
>TRBV7-2|TRBD1|.|TRBJ2-7
TGTGCCAGCAGCTTCCACCGACAGGGCAACGAGCAGTACTTC
CASSFHRQGNEQYF
>TRBV18|.|.|TRBJ2-5
TGTGCCAGCTCACCAGGACCGGGAGGTATTGGGGACAACCAAGAGACCCAGTACTTC
CASSPGPGGIGDNQETQYF
>TRBV28|TRBD1|once|TRBJ2-4
TGTGCCAGCAGATATACAGGGGCCAGGAACATTCAGTACTTC
CASRYTGARNIQYF
>TRBV7-8|TRBD1|.|TRBJ2-5
TGTGCCAGCAGCTTTCAACCGGGACAGGGTTTTCAGACCCAGTACTTC
CASSFQPGQGFQTQYF
>TRBV6-5|.|.|TRBJ1-5
TGTGCCAGCATCCCACAAATCCTAAATCAGCCCCAGCATTTT
CASIPQILNQPQHF
>TRBV15|.|few|TRBJ1-2
TGTGCCACCAGTAAGGGGTATGGCTACACCTTC
CATSKGYGYTF
>TRBV28|TRBD1|.|TRBJ2-7
TGTGCCAGCAGAGGGACAGGGTTGGGGACCTACGAGCAGTACTTC
CASRGTGLGTYEQYF
>TRBV10-3|TRBD1|.|TRBJ2-7
TGTGCCACACGGACAGGGGGAGGGGGAGAGCAGTACTTC
CATRTGGGGEQYF